This TCR beta chain originates from a study of identical twins. Study outcomes and limitations: For zero-insertion analyses, partial confounding could come from invariant MAIT and iNKT cells. Carriage of fewer insertions was seen in abundant cord blood beta clonotypes, whereas memory repertoires showed none. Modelling underestimated the level of out-of-frame TCR alpha sharing observed in monozygotic twins.

Each cDNA held unique molecular identifiers, and template switching gave it a universal primer site. One entry per CDR3 protein, called by TCRdb with MiXCR from the 5' RACE reads. The sample includes hundreds of thousands of distinct CDR3 sequences, 7% to 7.5% seen only once; the top ten take 1.5% to 2%. This CDR3 is built from 15 residues. CDR1 and CDR2 (germline): MNHNS, SASEGT. V was trimmed by 0 bases and J by 2 bases, leaving 8 bases between them. As to this clonotype: Its matching antigen is unknown.

These sequences were also reported in another study, on yellow fever vaccine responses in identical twins.

This clonotype was obtained from a woman younger than 30 in good health. Sequenced sample: PBMCs. This sequence joins TRBV6-1 and TRBJ2-1, with no clear D. The CDR3 here is CASSEADLTYNEQFF. CDR3 bases: TGTGCCAGCAGTGAAGCCGACCTCACCTACAATGAGCAGTTCTTC.